Listed below are T cell receptor beta chains from one sample, sequenced in a study of cytomegalovirus exposure and HLA in healthy donors. Produced via immunoSEQ multiplex PCR; TCRdb's table is partial and in-frame only. The sample yields 100,000 to 150,000 clones, roughly 80% seen once. The sample comprised PBMCs. The receptors here all came from a man younger than 35 in good health and CMV-seropositive. Each CDR3 is given with its conserved first and last residue. The order of the fields is V gene, J gene, clone size, D gene, CDR3 DNA, CDR3 protein. A D gene is named only where the DNA matches it firmly. Rows give clone size only sometimes, using once, few, many, or a class for an expanded clone.

v_call: TRBV11-2; j_call: TRBJ1-1; clone_size: .; d_call: .; cdr3_nt: TGTGCCAGCAGCTTAGATCCGGGGGAAGTTGTAGCTTTCTTT; cdr3_aa: CASSLDPGEVVAFF
v_call: TRBV27; j_call: TRBJ1-2; clone_size: .; d_call: .; cdr3_nt: TGTGCCAGCAGTACCCGAGGGTATGACTACACCTTC; cdr3_aa: CASSTRGYDYTF
v_call: TRBV5-5; j_call: TRBJ2-7; clone_size: .; d_call: .; cdr3_nt: TGTGCCAGCAGCTTGGGGACAACTACCGAGCAGTACTTC; cdr3_aa: CASSLGTTTEQYF
v_call: TRBV4-1; j_call: TRBJ2-3; clone_size: .; d_call: TRBD2; cdr3_nt: TGCGCCAGCAGCCAAGAGGGACTAGCGGGGCGAATCACAGATACGCAGTATTTT; cdr3_aa: CASSQEGLAGRITDTQYF
v_call: TRBV14; j_call: TRBJ1-2; clone_size: .; d_call: TRBD1; cdr3_nt: TGTGCCAGCAGTCTTACCGGGACAGGCTCTCGGAACACCTTC; cdr3_aa: CASSLTGTGSRNTF
v_call: TRBV5-4; j_call: TRBJ2-7; clone_size: .; d_call: TRBD1; cdr3_nt: TGTGCCAGCAGCGCCAACAGGGGGAGCTCCTACGAGCAGTACTTC; cdr3_aa: CASSANRGSSYEQYF
v_call: TRBV7-9; j_call: TRBJ2-2; clone_size: few; d_call: TRBD1; cdr3_nt: TGTGCCAGCAGCTTAAGGGACAGGGGGCTGTTTTTT; cdr3_aa: CASSLRDRGLFF
v_call: TRBV19; j_call: TRBJ1-1; clone_size: .; d_call: .; cdr3_nt: TGTGCCAGTAGTATTGCGCTGAACACTGAAGCTTTCTTT; cdr3_aa: CASSIALNTEAFF
v_call: TRBV6-1; j_call: TRBJ2-7; clone_size: .; d_call: .; cdr3_nt: TGTGCCAGCAGTGAAAGGCGTGGGTGGCCGGGGGACGAGCAGTACTTC; cdr3_aa: CASSERRGWPGDEQYF
v_call: TRBV9; j_call: TRBJ2-3; clone_size: .; d_call: .; cdr3_nt: TGTGCCAGCGGGGGGGCCATCTTAGATACGCAGTATTTT; cdr3_aa: CASGGAILDTQYF
v_call: TRBV6-1; j_call: TRBJ2-7; clone_size: once; d_call: .; cdr3_nt: TGTGCCAGCGAGGGACACTCCTACGAGCAGTACTTC; cdr3_aa: CASEGHSYEQYF
v_call: TRBV28; j_call: TRBJ1-4; clone_size: .; d_call: TRBD1; cdr3_nt: TGTGCCACCAGGGAGGGGGCCTTCAATGAAAAACTGTTTTTT; cdr3_aa: CATREGAFNEKLFF
v_call: TRBV15; j_call: TRBJ1-6; clone_size: .; d_call: .; cdr3_nt: TGTGCCACCAGCAGAGATCGGCAGGGTTCACCCCTCCACTTT; cdr3_aa: CATSRDRQGSPLHF
v_call: TRBV19; j_call: TRBJ2-7; clone_size: .; d_call: .; cdr3_nt: TGTGCCAGTAGTATTAATAGCTGGGACGAGCAGTACTTC; cdr3_aa: CASSINSWDEQYF
v_call: TRBV11-2; j_call: TRBJ2-1; clone_size: .; d_call: TRBD2; cdr3_nt: TGTGCCAGCAGCTCTAGCGGGGGTGGTGAGCAGTTCTTC; cdr3_aa: CASSSSGGGEQFF
v_call: TRBV9; j_call: TRBJ2-3; clone_size: .; d_call: .; cdr3_nt: TGTGCCAGCAGCGTAGCTCGCACAGATACGCAGTATTTT; cdr3_aa: CASSVARTDTQYF
v_call: TRBV7-9; j_call: TRBJ1-4; clone_size: .; d_call: .; cdr3_nt: TGTGCCAGCAGCTTAACCGGACAGAGAAATGAAAAACTGTTTTTT; cdr3_aa: CASSLTGQRNEKLFF
v_call: TRBV6-1; j_call: TRBJ1-1; clone_size: .; d_call: TRBD1; cdr3_nt: TGTGCCAGCAGTGACCCGACAGGGTCGGACACTGAAGCTTTCTTT; cdr3_aa: CASSDPTGSDTEAFF
v_call: TRBV6-6; j_call: TRBJ2-1; clone_size: .; d_call: TRBD2; cdr3_nt: TGTGCCAGCACCCTGACTAGCGGTTACAATGAGCAGTTCTTC; cdr3_aa: CASTLTSGYNEQFF
v_call: TRBV2; j_call: TRBJ2-7; clone_size: .; d_call: .; cdr3_nt: TGTGCCAGCAGTGAGCGATACTACGAGCAGTACTTC; cdr3_aa: CASSERYYEQYF
v_call: TRBV7-2; j_call: TRBJ1-5; clone_size: few; d_call: TRBD1; cdr3_nt: TGTGCCAGCAGCCTACAGGGGAATCAGCCCCAGCATTTT; cdr3_aa: CASSLQGNQPQHF
v_call: TRBV30; j_call: TRBJ2-1; clone_size: .; d_call: TRBD2; cdr3_nt: TGTGCCTGGAGTGGGACTAGCAGGAATGAGCAGTTCTTC; cdr3_aa: CAWSGTSRNEQFF
v_call: TRBV2; j_call: TRBJ1-4; clone_size: .; d_call: .; cdr3_nt: TGTGCCAGCATGGAGACAGGTATAGAACTGTTTTTT; cdr3_aa: CASMETGIELFF
v_call: TRBV6-5; j_call: TRBJ2-1; clone_size: .; d_call: .; cdr3_nt: TGTGCCAGCAGGAGGGGGCAGGGGGACTATGAGCAGTTCTTC; cdr3_aa: CASRRGQGDYEQFF
v_call: TRBV9; j_call: TRBJ1-4; clone_size: .; d_call: TRBD1; cdr3_nt: TGTGCCAGCAGCGCCACGGACAGGGGAGCAACTAATGAAAAACTGTTTTTT; cdr3_aa: CASSATDRGATNEKLFF
v_call: TRBV7-6; j_call: TRBJ2-3; clone_size: .; d_call: TRBD1; cdr3_nt: TGTGCCAGCAGCTTAGGAGGGGGCGCAGATACGCAGTATTTT; cdr3_aa: CASSLGGGADTQYF
v_call: TRBV7-9; j_call: TRBJ1-2; clone_size: .; d_call: TRBD1; cdr3_nt: TGTGCCAGCAGCCTCGAGTTGGGACAGGGTTTAGTAAACTATGGCTACACCTTC; cdr3_aa: CASSLELGQGLVNYGYTF
v_call: TRBV30; j_call: TRBJ2-7; clone_size: few; d_call: .; cdr3_nt: TGTGCCTGGAGTGTAGCTTCCCAGCAGTACTTC; cdr3_aa: CAWSVASQQYF
v_call: TRBV10-1; j_call: TRBJ1-1; clone_size: .; d_call: TRBD1; cdr3_nt: TGCGCCAGCAAGCGGGACAGGGTTTCGGGGACTGAAGCTTTCTTT; cdr3_aa: CASKRDRVSGTEAFF
v_call: TRBV7-2; j_call: TRBJ1-2; clone_size: .; d_call: .; cdr3_nt: TGTGCCAGCAGCTTGGAGACGGCTTATGGAGCCACCTTC; cdr3_aa: CASSLETAYGATF
v_call: TRBV7-9; j_call: TRBJ1-4; clone_size: few; d_call: TRBD1; cdr3_nt: TGTGCCAGCAGCTCTCGGAGTGCGACAGGGATGGATGAAAAACTGTTTTTT; cdr3_aa: CASSSRSATGMDEKLFF
v_call: TRBV19; j_call: TRBJ1-1; clone_size: .; d_call: .; cdr3_nt: TGTGCCAGTAGTATAGATCTGCTGCGGGCAAACACTGAAGCTTTCTTT; cdr3_aa: CASSIDLLRANTEAFF
v_call: TRBV5-4; j_call: TRBJ1-4; clone_size: .; d_call: .; cdr3_nt: TGTGCCAGCAGCTATCAGTTATCAACTAATGAAAAACTGTTTTTT; cdr3_aa: CASSYQLSTNEKLFF
v_call: TRBV6-1; j_call: TRBJ1-5; clone_size: .; d_call: .; cdr3_nt: TGTGCCAGCAACCTGGGAGGCAATCAGCCCCAGCATTTT; cdr3_aa: CASNLGGNQPQHF
v_call: TRBV18; j_call: TRBJ2-3; clone_size: .; d_call: TRBD2; cdr3_nt: TGTGCCAGCTCACCCAGGCTAGCGGGGGTCACAGATACGCAGTATTTT; cdr3_aa: CASSPRLAGVTDTQYF
v_call: TRBV6-1; j_call: TRBJ2-3; clone_size: once; d_call: TRBD2; cdr3_nt: TGTGCCAGCAGTCTACTAGCGGGGGGCTTTGATACGCAGTATTTT; cdr3_aa: CASSLLAGGFDTQYF
v_call: TRBV15; j_call: TRBJ1-3; clone_size: .; d_call: .; cdr3_nt: TGTGCCACCAGCAGAGACGTGTTCTCTGGAAACACCATATATTTT; cdr3_aa: CATSRDVFSGNTIYF
v_call: TRBV5-5; j_call: TRBJ1-1; clone_size: .; d_call: .; cdr3_nt: TGTGCCAGCAGCGTTGGTGGAGCGAACACTGAAGCTTTCTTT; cdr3_aa: CASSVGGANTEAFF
v_call: TRBV5-6; j_call: TRBJ2-7; clone_size: .; d_call: TRBD1; cdr3_nt: TGTGCCAGCAGCTCCCTGGACCGGGACAGGGGGGTCGAGCAGTACTTC; cdr3_aa: CASSSLDRDRGVEQYF
v_call: TRBV6-1; j_call: TRBJ1-2; clone_size: .; d_call: .; cdr3_nt: TGTGCCGGTTGTAGGTGGGGGCTCGACTACACCTTC; cdr3_aa: CAGCRWGLDYTF
v_call: TRBV20-1; j_call: TRBJ1-1; clone_size: .; d_call: .; cdr3_nt: TGCAGTGCTGCTGGAGGGGTGTTGGCTTTCTTT; cdr3_aa: CSAAGGVLAFF
v_call: TRBV30; j_call: TRBJ2-1; clone_size: once; d_call: .; cdr3_nt: TGTGCCTGGAGCACAGCCCAAGAGCAGTTCTTC; cdr3_aa: CAWSTAQEQFF
v_call: TRBV15; j_call: TRBJ2-7; clone_size: .; d_call: TRBD1; cdr3_nt: TGTGCCACCAGCACCGGACAGGGACACTACGAGCAGTACTTC; cdr3_aa: CATSTGQGHYEQYF
v_call: TRBV18; j_call: TRBJ2-3; clone_size: .; d_call: .; cdr3_nt: TGTGCCAGCTCACCATTTGAGGGAGGACCAGATACGCAGTATTTT; cdr3_aa: CASSPFEGGPDTQYF
v_call: TRBV2; j_call: TRBJ1-2; clone_size: .; d_call: .; cdr3_nt: TGTGCCAGCAGTGGAGAACTCGGTAGCTATGGCTACACCTTC; cdr3_aa: CASSGELGSYGYTF
v_call: TRBV11-2; j_call: TRBJ2-7; clone_size: .; d_call: .; cdr3_nt: TGTGCCAGCAGCCTCGGTTTCTCCTACGAGCAGTACTTC; cdr3_aa: CASSLGFSYEQYF
v_call: TRBV2; j_call: TRBJ2-7; clone_size: .; d_call: TRBD1; cdr3_nt: TGTGCCAGCGGGACAGGGATCTACGAGCAGTACTTC; cdr3_aa: CASGTGIYEQYF